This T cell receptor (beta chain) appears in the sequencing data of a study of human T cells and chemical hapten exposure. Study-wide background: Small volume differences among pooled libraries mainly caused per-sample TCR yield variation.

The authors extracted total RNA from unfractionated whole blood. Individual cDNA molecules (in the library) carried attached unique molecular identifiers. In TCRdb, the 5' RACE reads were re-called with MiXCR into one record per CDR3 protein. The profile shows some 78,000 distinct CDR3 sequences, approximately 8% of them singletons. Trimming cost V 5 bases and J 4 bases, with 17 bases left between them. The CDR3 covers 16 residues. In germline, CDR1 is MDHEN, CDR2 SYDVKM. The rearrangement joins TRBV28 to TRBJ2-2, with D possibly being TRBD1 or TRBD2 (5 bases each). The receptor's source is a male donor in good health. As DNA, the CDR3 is TGTGCCAGCAGTGCGACCCTTGCAGGGAGCACCGGGGAGCTGTTTTTT. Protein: CASSATLAGSTGELFF.